This TCR beta chain was recovered during a study of blood T cell repertoires in COVID-19 (dated by TCRdb to the early 2020s). In the study overall: Samples covering the acute and convalescent phases of COVID-19 were provided by collaborators in the United States, Italy and Spain. The prospective study material was composed of cDNA or gDNA derived from T cells, B-cell-depleted T cells, or PBMCs. Deeply sampled blood TCRbeta repertoires from subjects exposed to, actively infected with, or recovered from COVID-19 were included in the dataset. The repertoires were released in a freely available public database meant as a resource for research on the immune response to SARS-CoV-2. Samples came from the ongoing ImmuneRACE study (first 160 participants) plus 1,254 subjects from 6 global collaborators. Sample metadata almost always included a de-identified subject ID, COVID-19 status, age in years and sex. Where available, HLA class I and class II types were taken from metadata supplied by the sample provider and were not determined by assay-based typing.

Overall study outcomes, separate from this receptor: Clinical and demographic metadata were provided uncurated, with the amount varying by source and participant.

At one collaborating source in Seattle, patients were enrolled during active infection and were followed longitudinally through the course of disease. The collaborating institutions used their own protocols to collect whole blood in K2EDTA tubes. For TCRbeta analysis, collaborators shipped samples as frozen whole blood, isolated PBMCs, or DNA extracted from either of those sample types. Points on this clone: What antigen it recognizes has not been identified. The record has no base qualities; no much larger clone is one base away.

TCRbeta CDR3 regions were amplified from genomic DNA by means of the immunoSEQ Assay, a bias-controlled multiplex PCR. The authors' pipeline ran thus. Nucleated cell counts per sample were estimated from amplification of reference gene primers within the assay. To quantify the absolute abundance of each unique TCRbeta CDR3 rearrangement, sequence reads were collapsed and filtered. For each sample, productive Simpson clonality was calculated as the square root of Simpson's diversity index over productive rearrangements. Here the immuneACCESS table is served through TCRdb, limited to in-frame sequences with V and J called. Missing clones are a known gap in these copies; in checked studies unresolved V genes cover under half, and the rest lacks a known reason. Clone size and the V and J calls come from that table; the DNA yielded D and trimming. Across this sample there are 150,000 to 200,000 clones, with approximately 87% seen only once. The biggest ten clones account for approximately 11% of the sample.

Material: peripheral blood. The source of this sequence is a woman in her sixties or seventies with COVID-19, enrolled during active disease.

The nucleotide sequence is TGTGCCAGCAGTTTTCCGGGACTAGCAACAGATACGCAGTATTTT. It is translated as CASSFPGLATDTQYF. This receptor chain uses TRBV2 and TRBJ2-3; 9 nucleotides in the junction match TRBD2. The CDR3 sequence holds 15 residues, the cysteine and phenylalanine included. Only the CDR3 portion is preserved as DNA: 45 bases, with reading frame beginning at the first base. Germline trimming: 5 bases from V, 3 bases from J; junction bases outside gene matches: 6. CDR1 and CDR2 (SNHLY, FYNNEI) derive from the germline V gene.